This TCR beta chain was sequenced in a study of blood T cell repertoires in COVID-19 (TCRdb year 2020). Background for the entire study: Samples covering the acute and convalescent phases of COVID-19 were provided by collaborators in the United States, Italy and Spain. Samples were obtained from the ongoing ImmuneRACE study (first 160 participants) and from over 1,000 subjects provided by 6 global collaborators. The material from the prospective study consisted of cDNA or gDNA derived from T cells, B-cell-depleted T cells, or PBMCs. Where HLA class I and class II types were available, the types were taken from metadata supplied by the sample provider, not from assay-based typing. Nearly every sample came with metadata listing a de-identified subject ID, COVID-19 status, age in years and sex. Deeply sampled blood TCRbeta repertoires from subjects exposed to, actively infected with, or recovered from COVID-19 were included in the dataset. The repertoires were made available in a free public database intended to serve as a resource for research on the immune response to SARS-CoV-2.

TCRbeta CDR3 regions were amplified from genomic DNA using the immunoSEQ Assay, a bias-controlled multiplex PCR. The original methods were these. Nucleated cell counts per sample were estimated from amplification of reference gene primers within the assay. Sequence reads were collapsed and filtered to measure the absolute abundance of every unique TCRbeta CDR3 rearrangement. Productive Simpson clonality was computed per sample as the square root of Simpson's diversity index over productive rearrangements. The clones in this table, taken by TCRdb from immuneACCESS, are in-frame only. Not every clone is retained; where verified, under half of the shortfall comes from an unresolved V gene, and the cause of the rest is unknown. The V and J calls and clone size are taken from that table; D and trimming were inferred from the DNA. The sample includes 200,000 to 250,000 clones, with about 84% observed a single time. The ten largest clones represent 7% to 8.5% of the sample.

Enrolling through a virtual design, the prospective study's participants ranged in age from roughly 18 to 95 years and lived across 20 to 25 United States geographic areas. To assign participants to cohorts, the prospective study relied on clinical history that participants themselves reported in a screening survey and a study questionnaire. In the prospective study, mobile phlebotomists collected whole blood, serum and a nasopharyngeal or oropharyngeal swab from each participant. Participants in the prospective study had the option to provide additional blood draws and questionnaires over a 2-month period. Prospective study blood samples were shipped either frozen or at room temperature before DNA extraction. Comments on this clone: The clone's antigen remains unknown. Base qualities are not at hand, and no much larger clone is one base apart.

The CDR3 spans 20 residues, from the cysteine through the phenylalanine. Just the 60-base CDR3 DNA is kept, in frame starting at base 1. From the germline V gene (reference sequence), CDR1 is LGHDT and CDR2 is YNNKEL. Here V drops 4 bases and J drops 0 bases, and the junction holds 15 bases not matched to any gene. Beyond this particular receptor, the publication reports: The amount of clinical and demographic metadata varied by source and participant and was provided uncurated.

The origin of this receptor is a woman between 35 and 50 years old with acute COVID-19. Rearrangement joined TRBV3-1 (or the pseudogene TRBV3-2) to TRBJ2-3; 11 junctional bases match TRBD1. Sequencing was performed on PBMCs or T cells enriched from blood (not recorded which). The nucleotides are TGTGCCAGCAGCCGAAGAGTCGGACAGGGGGCGGTAAAAAGCACAGATACGCAGTATTTT. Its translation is CASSRRVGQGAVKSTDTQYF.